This TCR beta chain appears in the sequencing data of a study of blood T cell repertoires in COVID-19. On the study more broadly: COVID-19 samples from acute and convalescent phases originated in the United States, Italy and Spain.

The germline gives CDR1 SNHLY, CDR2 FYNNEI. This CDR3 is 12 amino acids long. The V end was cut by 6 bases, the J end by 10 bases, with 10 bases between. Original processing notes: Using reference gene primer amplification, nucleated cell counts were estimated. Assay used: immunoSEQ multiplex PCR; TCRdb lists only in-frame clones, some missing. For V, J and clone size, that table is used; D and trimming come from the DNA. Among 300,000 or so clones, 86% were seen once, and the ten largest hold roughly 4.2%. Everyone who took part was 18 to 89 years old, and they came from about two dozen US areas. Participants' reported clinical history set cohort assignment.

The receptor was derived from a woman aged 40 to 50 with acute COVID-19. The source material was PBMCs or T cells enriched from blood (not recorded which). The gene calls are TRBV2 and TRBJ1-6; D gene unclear. This chain's CDR3 is CASRLEGSPLHF. DNA for the CDR3: TGTGCCAGCAGGTTGGAGGGCTCACCCCTCCACTTT. Filled out from reference TRBV2 and TRBJ1-6, the complete variable domain reads EPEVTQTPSHQVTQMGQEVILRCVPISNHLYFYWYRQILGQKVEFLVSFYNNEISEKSEIFDDQFSVERPDGSNFTLKIRSTKLEDSAMYFCASRLEGSPLHFGNGTRLTVT.